This TCR beta chain was recorded in a study of human T cells and chemical hapten exposure. This clonotype was seen at least ten times. From germline, CDR1 is WSHSY and CDR2 SAAADI. The CDR3 contains 14 residues. The V end lost 5 bases, the J end lost 0 bases, and 11 bases lay between the germline ends. The time point: pre-sensitization, week 0. Treatment noted: therapeutic diphenylcyclopropenone sensitization with weekly scalp DPC. From the RACE reads, TCRdb called clonotypes with MiXCR, one entry per CDR3 protein. The profile shows tens of thousands of distinct CDR3 sequences, roughly 10% of them singletons.

The receptor comes from a man aged 40-50 years with alopecia areata. Some clones in this sample may be carry-over from other donors' samples. Sequencing was performed on whole blood, taken in connection with sensitization to the hapten diphenylcyclopropenone (DPC). The chain carries TRBV10-2 and TRBJ2-7; D is tentatively TRBD1 or TRBD2 (5 bases each). The CDR3 is CASSPVGTSYEQYF. CDR3 in DNA: TGCGCCAGCAGTCCCGTCGGGACCTCCTACGAGCAGTACTTC.